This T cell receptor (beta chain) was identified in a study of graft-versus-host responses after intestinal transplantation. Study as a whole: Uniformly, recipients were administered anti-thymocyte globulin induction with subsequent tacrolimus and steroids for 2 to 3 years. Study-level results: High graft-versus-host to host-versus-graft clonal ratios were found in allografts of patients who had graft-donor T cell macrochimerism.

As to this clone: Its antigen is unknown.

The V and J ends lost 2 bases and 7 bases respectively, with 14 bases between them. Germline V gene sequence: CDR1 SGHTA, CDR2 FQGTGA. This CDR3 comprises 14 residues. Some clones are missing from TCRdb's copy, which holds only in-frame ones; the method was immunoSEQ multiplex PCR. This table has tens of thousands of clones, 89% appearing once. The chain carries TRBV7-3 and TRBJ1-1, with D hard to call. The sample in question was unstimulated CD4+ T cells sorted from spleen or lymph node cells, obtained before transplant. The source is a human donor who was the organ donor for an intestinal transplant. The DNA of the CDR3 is TGTGCCAGCAGCTTATCGGTTGCTGGGCTTGAAGCTTTCTTT. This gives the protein CASSLSVAGLEAFF.